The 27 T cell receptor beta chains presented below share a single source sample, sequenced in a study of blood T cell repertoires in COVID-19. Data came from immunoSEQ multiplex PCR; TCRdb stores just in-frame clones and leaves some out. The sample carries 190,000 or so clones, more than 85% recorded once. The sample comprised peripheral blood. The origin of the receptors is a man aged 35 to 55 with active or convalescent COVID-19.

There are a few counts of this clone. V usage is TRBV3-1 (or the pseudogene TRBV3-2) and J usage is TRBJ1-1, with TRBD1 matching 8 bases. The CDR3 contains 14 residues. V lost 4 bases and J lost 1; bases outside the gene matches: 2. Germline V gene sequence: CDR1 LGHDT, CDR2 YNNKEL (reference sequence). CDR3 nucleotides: TGTGCCAGCAGCCTCAGGGGGCAGAACACTGAAGCTTTCTTT. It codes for CASSLRGQNTEAFF.

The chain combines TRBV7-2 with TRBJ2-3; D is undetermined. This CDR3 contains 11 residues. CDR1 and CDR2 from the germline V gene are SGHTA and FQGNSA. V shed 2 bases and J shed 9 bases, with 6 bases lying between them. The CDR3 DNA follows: TGTGCCAGCAGCTTAACCGGGACGCAGTATTTT. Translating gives CASSLTGTQYF.

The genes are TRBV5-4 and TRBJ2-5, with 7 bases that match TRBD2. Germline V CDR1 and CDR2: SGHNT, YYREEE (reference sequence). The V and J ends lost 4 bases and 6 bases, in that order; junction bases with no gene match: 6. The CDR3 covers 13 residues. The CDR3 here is CASSPPGLKTQYF. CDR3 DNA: TGTGCCAGCAGCCCCCCGGGACTAAAGACCCAGTACTTC.

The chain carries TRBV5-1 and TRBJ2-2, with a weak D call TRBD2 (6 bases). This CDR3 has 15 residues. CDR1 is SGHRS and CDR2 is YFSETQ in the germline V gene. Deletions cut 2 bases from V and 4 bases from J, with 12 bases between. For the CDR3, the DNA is TGCGCCAGCAGCTTAAAGGGACTCGGCACCGGGGAGCTGTTTTTT. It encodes CASSLKGLGTGELFF.

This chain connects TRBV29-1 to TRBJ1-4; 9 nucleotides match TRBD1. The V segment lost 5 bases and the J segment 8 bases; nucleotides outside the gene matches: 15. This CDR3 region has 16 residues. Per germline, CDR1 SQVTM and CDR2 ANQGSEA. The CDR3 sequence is CSVFSDRGIQREKLFF. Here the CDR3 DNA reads TGCAGCGTTTTCTCGGACAGGGGCATTCAACGGGAAAAACTGTTTTTT.

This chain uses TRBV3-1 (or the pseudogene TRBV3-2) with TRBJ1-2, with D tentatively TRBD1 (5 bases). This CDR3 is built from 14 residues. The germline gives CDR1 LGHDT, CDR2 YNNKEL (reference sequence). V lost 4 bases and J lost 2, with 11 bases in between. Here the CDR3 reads CASSLTAGNYGYTF. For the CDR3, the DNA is TGTGCCAGCAGCCTTACGGCAGGGAACTATGGCTACACCTTC.

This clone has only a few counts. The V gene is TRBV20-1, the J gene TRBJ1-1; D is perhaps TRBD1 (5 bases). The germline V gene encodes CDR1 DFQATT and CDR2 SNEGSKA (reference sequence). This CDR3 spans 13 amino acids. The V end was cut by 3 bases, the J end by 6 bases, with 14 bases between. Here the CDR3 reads CSASNGGWAEAFF. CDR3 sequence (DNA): TGCAGTGCTAGTAACGGGGGGTGGGCTGAAGCTTTCTTT.

The CDR3 reads CASLAGTGEEKLFF. The CDR3 DNA reads as TGTGCCAGCCTAGCCGGGACAGGGGAGGAAAAACTGTTTTTT. The V call is TRBV6-5, the J call TRBJ1-4; 10 bases are shared with TRBD1. Trimming removed 8 bases from V and 8 bases from J; junction bases left unmatched: 8. CDR1 and CDR2 from the germline V gene are MNHEY and SVGAGI. This CDR3 has 14 amino acids.

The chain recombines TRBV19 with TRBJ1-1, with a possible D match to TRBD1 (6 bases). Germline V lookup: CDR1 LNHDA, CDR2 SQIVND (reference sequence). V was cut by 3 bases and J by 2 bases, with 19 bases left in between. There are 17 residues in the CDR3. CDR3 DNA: TGTGCCAGTAGTATTGTCCCGAAAACAGGGCCAAACACTGAAGCTTTCTTT. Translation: CASSIVPKTGPNTEAFF. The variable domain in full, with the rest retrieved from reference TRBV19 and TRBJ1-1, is DGGITQSPKYLFRKEGQNVTLSCEQNLNHDAMYWYRQDPGQGLRLIYYSQIVNDFQKGDIAEGYSVSREKKESFPLTVTSAQKNPTAFYLCASSIVPKTGPNTEAFFGQGTRLTVV.

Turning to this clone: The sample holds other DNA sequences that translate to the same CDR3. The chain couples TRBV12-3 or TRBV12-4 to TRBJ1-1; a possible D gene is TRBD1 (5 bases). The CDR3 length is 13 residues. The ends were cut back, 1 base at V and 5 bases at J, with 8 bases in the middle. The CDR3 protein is CASSLGGATEAFF. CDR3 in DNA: TGTGCCAGCAGTTTAGGTGGGGCTACTGAAGCTTTCTTT.

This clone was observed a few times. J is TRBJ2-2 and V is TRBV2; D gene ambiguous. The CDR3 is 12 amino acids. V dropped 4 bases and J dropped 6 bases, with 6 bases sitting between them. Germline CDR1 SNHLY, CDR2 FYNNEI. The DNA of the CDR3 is TGTGCCAGCAGTGTCTCGGCCGGGGAGCTGTTTTTT. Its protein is CASSVSAGELFF. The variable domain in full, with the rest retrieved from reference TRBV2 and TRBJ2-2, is EPEVTQTPSHQVTQMGQEVILRCVPISNHLYFYWYRQILGQKVEFLVSFYNNEISEKSEIFDDQFSVERPDGSNFTLKIRSTKLEDSAMYFCASSVSAGELFFGEGSRLTVL.

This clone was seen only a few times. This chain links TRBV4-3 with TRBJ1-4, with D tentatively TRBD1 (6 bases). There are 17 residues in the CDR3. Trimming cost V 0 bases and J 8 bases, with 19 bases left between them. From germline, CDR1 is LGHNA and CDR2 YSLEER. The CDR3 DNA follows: TGCGCCAGCAGCCAAGATCCTGTGACAGGCTTGGGGGAAAAACTGTTTTTT. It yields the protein CASSQDPVTGLGEKLFF.

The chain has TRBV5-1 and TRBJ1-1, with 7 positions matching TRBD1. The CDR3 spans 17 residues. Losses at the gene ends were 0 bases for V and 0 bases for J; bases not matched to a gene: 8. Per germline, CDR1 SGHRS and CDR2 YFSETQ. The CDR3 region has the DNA TGCGCCAGCAGCTTGGGGCCCACAGGGGCGCTGAACACTGAAGCTTTCTTT. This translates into CASSLGPTGALNTEAFF.

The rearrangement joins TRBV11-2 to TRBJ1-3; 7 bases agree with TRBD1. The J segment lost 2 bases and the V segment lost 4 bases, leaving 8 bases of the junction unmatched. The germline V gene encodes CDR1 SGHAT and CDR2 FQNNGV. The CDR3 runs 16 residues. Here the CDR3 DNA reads TGTGCCAGCAGCTCCCTTCGAAGGGGGCCTGGAAACACCATATATTTT. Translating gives CASSSLRRGPGNTIYF. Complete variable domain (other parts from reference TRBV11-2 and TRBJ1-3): EAGVAQSPRYKIIEKRQSVAFWCNPISGHATLYWYQQILGQGPKLLIQFQNNGVVDDSQLPKDRFSAERLKGVDSTLKIQPAKLEDSAVYLCASSSLRRGPGNTIYFGEGSWLTVV.

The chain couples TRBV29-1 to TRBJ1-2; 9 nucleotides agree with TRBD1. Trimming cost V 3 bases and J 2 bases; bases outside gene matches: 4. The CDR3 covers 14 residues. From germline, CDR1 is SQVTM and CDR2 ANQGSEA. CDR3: CSVDSDRGNYGYTF. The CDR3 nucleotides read TGCAGCGTTGACTCTGACAGGGGGAACTATGGCTACACCTTC.

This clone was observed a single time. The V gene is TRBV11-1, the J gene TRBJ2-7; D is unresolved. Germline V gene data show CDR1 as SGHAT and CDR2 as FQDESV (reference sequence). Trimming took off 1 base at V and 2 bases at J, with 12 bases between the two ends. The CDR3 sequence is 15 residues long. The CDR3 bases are TGTGCCAGCAGCTTAGAGGCGGCAATAACCTACGAGCAGTACTTC. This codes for CASSLEAAITYEQYF. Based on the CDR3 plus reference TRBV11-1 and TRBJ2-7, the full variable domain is EAEVAQSPRYKITEKSQAVAFWCDPISGHATLYWYRQILGQGPELLVQFQDESVVDDSQLPKDRFSAERLKGVDSTLKIQPAELGDSAMYLCASSLEAAITYEQYFGPGTRLTVT.

This CDR3 reads CASSSNGGSEEQYF. The CDR3 nucleotides read TGTGCCAGCAGCTCCAATGGGGGGTCGGAAGAGCAGTACTTC. This chain links TRBV7-3 with TRBJ2-7; tentative D call: TRBD2 (6 bases). Germline V lookup: CDR1 SGHTA, CDR2 FQGTGA. V dropped 4 bases and J dropped 7 bases, with 17 bases sitting between them. The CDR3 has 14 residues.

The CDR3 sequence: CASVTGTANEKLFF. CDR3 sequence (DNA): TGTGCCAGCGTAACCGGGACAGCGAATGAAAAACTGTTTTTT. The J gene is TRBJ1-4, the V gene TRBV28, with TRBD1 identical over 7 bases. This CDR3 comprises 14 residues. Germline V gene lookup returns CDR1 MDHEN and CDR2 SYDVKM. Trimming at V came to 8 bases and at J to 5 bases, leaving 8 bases not matched to a gene.

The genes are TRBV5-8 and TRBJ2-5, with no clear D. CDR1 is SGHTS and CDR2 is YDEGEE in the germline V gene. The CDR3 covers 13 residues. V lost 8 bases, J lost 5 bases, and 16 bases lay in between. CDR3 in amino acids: CARIKPNQETQYF. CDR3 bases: TGTGCCAGAATAAAACCGAATCAGGAGACCCAGTACTTC.

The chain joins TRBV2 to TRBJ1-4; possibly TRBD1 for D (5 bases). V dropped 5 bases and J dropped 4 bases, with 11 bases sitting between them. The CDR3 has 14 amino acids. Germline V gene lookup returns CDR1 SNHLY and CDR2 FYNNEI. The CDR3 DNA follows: TGTGCCAGCAGTAAGATAGGGGATAATGAAAAACTGTTTTTT. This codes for CASSKIGDNEKLFF.

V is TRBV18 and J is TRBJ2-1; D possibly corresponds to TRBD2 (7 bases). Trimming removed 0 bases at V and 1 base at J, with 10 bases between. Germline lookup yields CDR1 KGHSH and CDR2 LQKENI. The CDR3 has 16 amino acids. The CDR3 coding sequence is TGTGCCAGCTCACCACCTGGGGGGGCGTCCTACAATGAGCAGTTCTTC. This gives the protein CASSPPGGASYNEQFF.

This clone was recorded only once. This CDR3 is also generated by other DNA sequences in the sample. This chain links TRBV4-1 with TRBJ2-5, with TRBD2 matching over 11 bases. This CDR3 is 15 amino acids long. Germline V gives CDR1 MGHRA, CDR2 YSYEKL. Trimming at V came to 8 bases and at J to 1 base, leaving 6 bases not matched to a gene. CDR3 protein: CASSRLAGTQETQYF. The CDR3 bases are TGCGCCAGCTCCCGACTAGCGGGGACCCAAGAGACCCAGTACTTC.

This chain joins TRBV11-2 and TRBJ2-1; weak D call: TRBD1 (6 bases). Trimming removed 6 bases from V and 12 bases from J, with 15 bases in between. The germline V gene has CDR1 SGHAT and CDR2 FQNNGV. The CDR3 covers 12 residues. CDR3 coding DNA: TGTGCCAGCAGTCAACAGGGCTCGGGGCAGTTCTTC. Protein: CASSQQGSGQFF.

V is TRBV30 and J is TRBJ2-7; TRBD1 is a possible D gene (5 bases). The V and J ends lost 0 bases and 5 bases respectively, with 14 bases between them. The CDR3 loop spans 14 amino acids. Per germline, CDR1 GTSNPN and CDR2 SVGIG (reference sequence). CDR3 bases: TGTGCCTGGAGTGTACTACAGGTAGATAACGAGCAGTACTTC. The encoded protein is CAWSVLQVDNEQYF. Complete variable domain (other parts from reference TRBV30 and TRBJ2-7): SQTIHQWPATLVQPVGSPLSLECTVEGTSNPNLYWYRQAAGRGLQLLFYSVGIGQISSEVPQNLSASRPQDRQFILSSKKLLLSDSGFYLCAWSVLQVDNEQYFGPGTRLTVT.

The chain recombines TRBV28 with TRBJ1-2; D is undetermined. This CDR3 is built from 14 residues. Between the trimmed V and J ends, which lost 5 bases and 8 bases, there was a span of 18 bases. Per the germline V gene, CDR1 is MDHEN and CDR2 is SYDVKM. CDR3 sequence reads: CASSPSAAWRGYTF. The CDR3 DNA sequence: TGTGCCAGCAGTCCTTCGGCCGCCTGGAGGGGCTACACCTTC.

CDR3 nucleotide sequence: TGTGCCAGCAGGTCCGGGACTAGCCTCAACAATGAGCAGTTCTTC. This codes for CASRSGTSLNNEQFF. The chain links TRBV6-5 to TRBJ2-1; TRBD2 agrees at 9 bases. After removal of 6 bases from V and 5 bases from J, the junction contained 8 bases not matched to a gene. CDR1 and CDR2 (germline): MNHEY, SVGAGI. The CDR3 is 15 residues long.

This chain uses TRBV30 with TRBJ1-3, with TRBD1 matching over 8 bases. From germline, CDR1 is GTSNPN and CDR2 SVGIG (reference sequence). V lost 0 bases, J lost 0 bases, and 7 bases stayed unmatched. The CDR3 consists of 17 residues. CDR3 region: CAWSVRQGSFSGNTIYF. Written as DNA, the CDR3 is TGTGCCTGGAGTGTACGACAGGGGTCATTCTCTGGAAACACCATATATTTT. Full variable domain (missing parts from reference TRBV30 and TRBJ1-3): SQTIHQWPATLVQPVGSPLSLECTVEGTSNPNLYWYRQAAGRGLQLLFYSVGIGQISSEVPQNLSASRPQDRQFILSSKKLLLSDSGFYLCAWSVRQGSFSGNTIYFGEGSWLTVV.